The 23 T cell receptor beta chains below come from one sample, sequenced in a study of shared clonotypes between healthy human individuals. Terminally differentiated effector memory CD45RA+ cells were left out of the naive CD8 fraction, which was CD45RO-negative and positively selected for CCR7. TCRdb's copy holds only in-frame clones and misses some; the assay was immunoSEQ multiplex PCR. The profile shows under 600,000 clones, 95% to 98% of them singletons. Sequencing was done on a sample of naive CD8+ T cells sorted from blood. All receptors derive from a man aged 25 to 40 in good health.

The rearrangement uses TRBV7-9 and TRBJ2-1; 9 nucleotides match TRBD2. V lost 5 bases, J lost 0 bases, and 11 bases stayed unmatched. The germline gives CDR1 SEHNR, CDR2 FQNEAQ (reference sequence). There are 18 residues in the CDR3. For the CDR3, the DNA is TGTGCCAGCAGCGTAGGACTAGCGCAAAAGAGCTCCTACAATGAGCAGTTCTTC. As protein: CASSVGLAQKSSYNEQFF.

CDR3 in DNA: TGTGCCAGCAGCTTAGTTGGCAGACAGGGGGCCTTAGGTGGGGCCAACGTCCTGACTTTC. Translating it yields CASSLVGRQGALGGANVLTF. The V and J genes are TRBV7-7 and TRBJ2-6; 10 bases match TRBD1. The CDR3 is 20 residues long. Germline CDR1 SSHAT, CDR2 FNYEAQ (reference sequence). V shed 1 base and J 3 bases; nucleotides not matched to a gene: 12.

The V gene is TRBV7-6, the J gene TRBJ2-7; 7 bases line up with TRBD2. CDR3 length: 12 residues. With 7 bases clipped from V and 4 bases from J, the junction kept 4 bases outside the gene matches. Germline lookup yields CDR1 SGHVS and CDR2 FNYEAQ. The CDR3 spells CASTPGGYEQYF. As DNA, the CDR3 is TGTGCCAGCACCCCGGGGGGTTACGAGCAGTACTTC.

The chain uses TRBV4-1 and TRBJ2-7; 11 bases fit TRBD2. Germline CDR1 MGHRA, CDR2 YSYEKL. The CDR3 has 14 amino acids. The V and J ends lost 5 bases and 3 bases, in that order; junction bases with no gene match: 3. The CDR3 nucleotides read TGCGCCAGCAGCGAGGGACTAGCGGACTACGAGCAGTACTTC. Protein product: CASSEGLADYEQYF.

The V call is TRBV7-3, the J call TRBJ1-1; D call uncertain. Germline-derived CDR1 and CDR2 are SGHTA and FQGTGA. CDR3 size: 13 residues. The ends were cut back, 3 bases at V and 1 base at J, with 6 bases in the middle. CDR3 coding DNA: TGTGCCAGCAGCTTCCCTGGGAACACTGAAGCTTTCTTT. Translating gives CASSFPGNTEAFF.

The chain employs TRBV7-6 and TRBJ2-1; D not resolved. Looked up from germline, CDR1 is SGHVS and CDR2 is FNYEAQ. V was pared by 1 base and J by 6 bases, with 10 bases between. There are 14 residues in the CDR3. The CDR3: CASSLGSSGNEQFF. The CDR3 nucleotides are TGTGCCAGCAGCTTAGGTTCGTCAGGCAATGAGCAGTTCTTC.

This clone was counted a single time. This rearrangement joins TRBV6-1 to TRBJ2-7; 11 positions match TRBD1. This CDR3 spans 15 amino acids. The J segment lost 3 bases and the V segment lost 6 bases, leaving 7 bases of the junction unmatched. Germline V gives CDR1 MNHNS, CDR2 SASEGT. CDR3 loop: CASRPTGTGGYEQYF. CDR3 bases: TGTGCCAGCAGACCAACGGGGACAGGGGGCTACGAGCAGTACTTC.

With respect to this clone: The identical CDR3 is also encoded by other nucleotide sequences in the sample. The chain is built from TRBV27 and TRBJ2-5; D perhaps matches TRBD1 (6 bases). Germline V gene data show CDR1 as MNHEY and CDR2 as SMNVEV (reference sequence). Trimming shortened V by 2 bases and J by 2 bases, and 9 bases separated the two germline ends. CDR3 length: 14 amino acids. The CDR3 nucleotides are TGTGCCAGCAGTTTACTTGGACAGCAAGAGACCCAGTACTTC. Its translation: CASSLLGQQETQYF.

V gene TRBV7-9 combines with J gene TRBJ1-1; TRBD1 might be the D (5 bases). The CDR3 is made up of 17 amino acids. Germline-derived CDR1 and CDR2 are SEHNR and FQNEAQ (reference sequence). Trimming removed 0 bases from V and 0 bases from J, with 14 bases in between. The DNA for the CDR3 is TGTGCCAGCAGCTTAGCGGGGGTAACGGGAATGAACACTGAAGCTTTCTTT. Translating it yields CASSLAGVTGMNTEAFF.

This clone is a singleton in its sample. This chain's CDR3 is CASSFVSGSDEQYF. CDR3 coding DNA: TGTGCCAGCAGCTTCGTCTCCGGGAGCGACGAGCAGTACTTC. V and J are TRBV7-9 and TRBJ2-7; D possibly corresponds to TRBD2 (6 bases). The germline V and J ends were trimmed by 3 bases and 5 bases, with 14 bases remaining between them. The germline CDR1 and CDR2 sequences are SEHNR and FQNEAQ (reference sequence). The CDR3 is 14 residues long.

The rearrangement joins TRBV5-1 to TRBJ1-1; the D gene is possibly TRBD1 (6 bases). The V and J ends lost 0 bases and 1 base respectively, with 19 bases between them. This CDR3 contains 18 residues. The germline gives CDR1 SGHRS, CDR2 YFSETQ. CDR3 residues: CASSLEGRTELTNTEAFF. DNA of the CDR3: TGCGCCAGCAGCTTGGAAGGCAGGACAGAACTAACGAACACTGAAGCTTTCTTT.

This rearrangement joins TRBV11-2 to TRBJ2-2; no clear D gene. The CDR3 totals 12 residues. Germline-derived CDR1 and CDR2 are SGHAT and FQNNGV. Trimming removed 5 bases at V and 3 bases at J, with 4 bases between. The CDR3 region is CASSLYTGELFF. The CDR3 nucleotides are TGTGCCAGCAGCCTCTACACCGGGGAGCTGTTTTTT.

The chain employs TRBV4-1 and TRBJ1-4; 7 bases line up with TRBD1. The V segment lost 0 bases and the J segment 0 bases; nucleotides outside the gene matches: 10. This CDR3 contains 19 residues. In germline, CDR1 is MGHRA, CDR2 YSYEKL. CDR3 loop: CASSQEETGTVATNEKLFF. The CDR3 region has the DNA TGCGCCAGCAGCCAAGAAGAAACCGGGACAGTCGCAACTAATGAAAAACTGTTTTTT.

The chain combines TRBV7-2 with TRBJ1-2, with 7 bases aligning to TRBD1. V dropped 1 base and J dropped 8; count of bases not matched to a gene: 4. The CDR3 is 13 amino acids. Germline CDR1 SGHTA, CDR2 FQGNSA. CDR3 in DNA: TGTGCCAGCAGCTTAGTAACAGGGGACGGCTACACCTTC. Translated: CASSLVTGDGYTF.

The chain joins TRBV11-2 to TRBJ1-3; D ambiguous. Germline CDR1 SGHAT, CDR2 FQNNGV. V was trimmed by 5 bases and J by 0 bases, leaving 8 bases between them. This CDR3 has 14 amino acids. In DNA, the CDR3 is TGTGCCAGCAGCCACTTCAGCTCTGGAAACACCATATATTTT. Translated, it gives CASSHFSSGNTIYF.

The chain uses TRBV29-1 and TRBJ2-7; maybe TRBD2 (6 bases). Germline V gene data show CDR1 as SQVTM and CDR2 as ANQGSEA. The CDR3 contains 12 residues. Trimming cost V 7 bases and J 2 bases, with 12 bases left between them. DNA for the CDR3: TGCAGCGCCATTGGGGGGACCTACGAGCAGTACTTC. This gives the protein CSAIGGTYEQYF.

This clone appeared a single time. The chain links TRBV5-1 to TRBJ2-3, with D hard to call. The V and J ends lost 1 base and 2 bases respectively, with 11 bases between them. CDR1 is SGHRS and CDR2 is YFSETQ in the germline V gene. The CDR3 loop spans 15 amino acids. The CDR3 spells CASSLYGQTTDTQYF. DNA of the CDR3: TGCGCCAGCAGCTTGTACGGCCAGACCACAGATACGCAGTATTTT.

V is TRBV16 and J is TRBJ2-5; D call uncertain. The CDR3 has 16 amino acids. V lost 4 bases, J lost 0 bases, and 15 bases lay in between. The germline V gene encodes CDR1 KGHSY and CDR2 FQNENV. Written as DNA, the CDR3 is TGTGCCAGCAGCCCCGGGCAGGTACCGTACCAAGAGACCCAGTACTTC. This encodes CASSPGQVPYQETQYF.

The V gene is TRBV4-2, the J gene TRBJ2-7, with D perhaps TRBD1 or TRBD2 (5 bases each). Trimming pared 0 bases from V and 7 bases from J, leaving 13 bases between. This CDR3 contains 14 residues. CDR1 and CDR2 (germline): LGHNA, YNFKEQ. CDR3 bases: TGTGCCAGCAGCCAAGAAAGGGGACCCAAAGAGCAGTACTTC. Translation gives CASSQERGPKEQYF.

The chain employs TRBV25-1 and TRBJ1-5, with TRBD1 as a possible D gene (6 bases). The germline V gene encodes CDR1 MGHDK and CDR2 SYGVNS. The CDR3 is 13 amino acids. V was trimmed by 3 bases and J by 7 bases, leaving 10 bases between them. The CDR3 is CASSDLGGQPQHF. DNA of the CDR3: TGTGCCAGCAGTGATTTGGGGGGCCAGCCCCAGCATTTT.

The CDR3 coding sequence is TGTGCCAGTAGTATAGGTGATGGGGCTGGCACTGAAGCTTTCTTT. Protein product: CASSIGDGAGTEAFF. The chain employs TRBV19 and TRBJ1-1, with D perhaps TRBD1 (5 bases). The CDR3 is 15 amino acids. Germline CDR1 is LNHDA and CDR2 is SQIVND (reference sequence). V was clipped by 1 base and J by 4 bases, with 13 bases between them.

The CDR3 protein is CASSPPLGAETQYF. For the CDR3, the DNA is TGTGCCAGCTCACCACCGCTGGGGGCTGAGACCCAGTACTTC. V usage is TRBV18 and J usage is TRBJ2-5, with a tentative D call TRBD1 (6 bases). The CDR3 has 14 amino acids. The ends were cut back, 0 bases at V and 5 bases at J, with 10 bases in the middle. Germline V CDR1 and CDR2: KGHSH, LQKENI. The full variable domain, completed using reference TRBV18 and TRBJ2-5, is NAGVMQNPRHLVRRRGQEARLRCSPMKGHSHVYWYRQLPEEGLKFMVYLQKENIIDESGMPKERFSAEFPKEGPSILRIQQVVRGDSAAYFCASSPPLGAETQYFGPGTRLLVL.

V is TRBV28 and J is TRBJ2-7; D may be TRBD1 (6 bases). The length of the CDR3 is 14 residues. Trimming removed 8 bases from V and 3 bases from J, with 17 bases in between. Germline V gene data show CDR1 as MDHEN and CDR2 as SYDVKM. CDR3 coding DNA: TGTGCCAGCTGCTCCGGGACAACTCTCTACGAGCAGTACTTC. This codes for CASCSGTTLYEQYF.